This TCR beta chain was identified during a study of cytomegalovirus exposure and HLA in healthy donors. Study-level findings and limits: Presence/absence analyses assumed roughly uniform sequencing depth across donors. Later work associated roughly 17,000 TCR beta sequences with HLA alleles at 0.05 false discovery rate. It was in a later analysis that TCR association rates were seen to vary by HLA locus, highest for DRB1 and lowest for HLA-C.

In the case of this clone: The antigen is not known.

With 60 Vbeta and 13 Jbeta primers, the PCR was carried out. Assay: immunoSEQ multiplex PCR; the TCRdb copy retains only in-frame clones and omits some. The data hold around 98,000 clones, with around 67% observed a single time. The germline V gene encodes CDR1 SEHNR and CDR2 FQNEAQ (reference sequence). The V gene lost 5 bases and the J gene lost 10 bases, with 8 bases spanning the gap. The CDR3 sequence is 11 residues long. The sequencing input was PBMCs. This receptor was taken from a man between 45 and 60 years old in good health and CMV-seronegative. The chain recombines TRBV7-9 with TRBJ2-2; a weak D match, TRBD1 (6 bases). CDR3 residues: CASSTGQELFF. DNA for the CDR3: TGTGCCAGCAGCACGGGACAGGAGCTGTTTTTT.